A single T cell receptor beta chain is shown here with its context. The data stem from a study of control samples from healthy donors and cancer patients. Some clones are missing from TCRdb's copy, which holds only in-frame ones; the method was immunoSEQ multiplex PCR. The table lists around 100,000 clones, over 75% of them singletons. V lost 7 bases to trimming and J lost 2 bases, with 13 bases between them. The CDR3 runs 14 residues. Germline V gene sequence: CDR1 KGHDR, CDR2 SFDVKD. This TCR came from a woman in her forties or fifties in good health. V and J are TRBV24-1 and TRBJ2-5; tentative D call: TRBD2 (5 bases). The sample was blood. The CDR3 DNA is TGTGCCACCAGGGCGGACGGAGGACAAGAGACCCAGTACTTC. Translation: CATRADGGQETQYF.